The 27 T cell receptor beta chains listed next were all sequenced from one sample in a study of blood T cells in healthy people across ages (dated by TCRdb to 2014 to 2015). The library was built by means of 5' RACE. Instrument on record: Illumina HiSeq 2500. The second PCR ran for roughly 7 to 12 cycles and used a J-beta primer mix along with a sample-barcoded 5' primer. TCRdb reprocessing: public reads trimmed at Q25 with fastp, clones called with MiXCR, in-frame beta chains kept. Every CDR3 protein is listed once, alongside the most common genes and DNA of its rows. The sample table lists about 930,000 distinct CDR3 sequences, around 29% of them with a count of one. Roughly 10% of the sample lies in the top ten. This sample was shared with a second study, whose subject was T cells of mothers and their children.

The sequenced material came from blood. Receptor source: a woman aged 35 to 49 in good health.

This chain links TRBV11-2 with TRBJ1-6; D might be TRBD1 (5 bases). Trimming cost V 2 bases and J 4 bases, with 15 bases left between them. Germline lookup yields CDR1 SGHAT and CDR2 FQNNGV. There are 17 residues in the CDR3. CDR3 in amino acids: CASSLQSSGAYNSPLHF. The CDR3 nucleotides are TGTGCCAGCAGCTTACAATCGAGTGGGGCTTATAATTCACCCCTCCACTTT.

This clonotype was seen at least ten times. This chain uses TRBV27 with TRBJ2-7, with 7 bases lining up with TRBD1. From germline, CDR1 is MNHEY and CDR2 SMNVEV (reference sequence). The CDR3 spans 15 residues. After removal of 4 bases from V and 2 bases from J, the junction contained 8 bases not matched to a gene. CDR3 sequence reads: CASSYSGTATYEQYF. CDR3 coding DNA: TGTGCCAGCAGTTACTCCGGGACAGCTACCTACGAGCAGTACTTC.

Details on this clonotype: The CDR3 does not end in the conserved phenylalanine or tryptophan, so this is likely a read error. The chain joins TRBV20-1 to TRBJ1-5; TRBD1 aligns across 8 bases. The CDR3 sequence is 13 residues long. The V and J ends lost 1 base and 5 bases, in that order; junction bases with no gene match: 1. Looked up from germline, CDR1 is DFQATT and CDR2 is SNEGSKA (reference sequence). CDR3 bases: TGCAGTGCTAGAGCGGACAGGGATCAGCCCCAGCATTGT. This codes for CSARADRDQPQHC.

On this clonotype: A read error may explain this, as a much larger clone is one base away. V gene TRBV5-1 combines with J gene TRBJ2-1; D is unclear. The DNA matches TRBJ2-7 better at its end, which makes the J call doubtful. Germline-derived CDR1 and CDR2 are SGHRS and YFSETQ. CDR3 size: 15 residues. The CDR3 region is CASTTIPSSYNEQYF. CDR3 DNA sequence: TGCGCCAGCACTACTATTCCGAGCTCCTACAATGAGCAGTACTTC.

The gene calls are TRBV4-3 and TRBJ1-2, with 8 bases lining up with TRBD1. The length of the CDR3 is 15 residues. Trimming took 0 bases from V and 8 from J; bases not matched to a gene: 8. The germline V gene has CDR1 LGHNA and CDR2 YSLEER. The CDR3 nucleotides are TGCGCCAGCAGCCAAGAATTGCCAGGGGGCGGCGGCTACACCTTC. Encoded protein: CASSQELPGGGGYTF.

The chain uses TRBV28 and TRBJ2-7; D unclear. This CDR3 is 11 amino acids long. V was shortened by 6 bases and J by 3 bases, with 6 bases between the two germline ends. Germline-derived CDR1 and CDR2 are MDHEN and SYDVKM. The CDR3 sequence: CASRSIYEQYF. The CDR3 DNA sequence: TGTGCCAGCAGGTCAATCTACGAGCAGTACTTC.

The chain employs TRBV7-2 and TRBJ1-3, with a tentative D call TRBD1 (5 bases). The ends were cut back, 4 bases at V and 0 bases at J, with 10 bases in the middle. Germline CDR1 and CDR2: SGHTA and FQGNSA. The length of the CDR3 is 15 residues. In DNA, the CDR3 is TGTGCCAGCAGCTCACAGGTTACCTCTGGAAACACCATATATTTT. Its translation: CASSSQVTSGNTIYF.

This clonotype was recorded many times. The V gene is TRBV4-2, the J gene TRBJ1-6; 7 nucleotides agree with TRBD1. The V gene's germline CDR1 is LGHNA and CDR2 YNFKEQ. The CDR3 totals 16 residues. Losses at the gene ends were 0 bases for V and 10 bases for J; bases not matched to a gene: 9. The CDR3, as DNA: TGTGCCAGCAGCCAAGATCGGGAGGGGGCTGGGTCACCCCTCCACTTT. Amino acids: CASSQDREGAGSPLHF.

This clonotype was seen only a few times. The rearrangement uses TRBV15 and TRBJ1-3; D gene unclear. V was pared by 1 base and J by 0 bases, with 7 bases between. The CDR3 is 15 residues long. The germline V gene encodes CDR1 LNHNV and CDR2 YYDKDF (reference sequence). CDR3 DNA: TGTGCCACCAGCAGAGGAGCCTACTCTGGAAACACCATATATTTT. Amino acid sequence: CATSRGAYSGNTIYF.

In the case of this clonotype: Being one base from a much bigger clone, this may be a read error. The chain links TRBV4-1 to TRBJ2-7; D is ambiguous. The germline V gene encodes CDR1 MGHRA and CDR2 YSYEKL. The CDR3 contains 16 residues. Here the CDR3 reads CVSSQAYLGMAYEQYF. For the CDR3, the DNA is TGCGTCAGCAGCCAAGCCTACTTGGGCATGGCCTACGAGCAGTACTTC.

Many counts were recorded for this clonotype. CDR3 nucleotides: TGTGCCATCTTAGTCCCTCCCAATGAGCAGTTCTTC. This translates into CAILVPPNEQFF. The chain has TRBV10-3 and TRBJ2-1; D gene uncertain. Germline values: CDR1 ENHRY, CDR2 SYGVKD. Trimming shortened V by 8 bases and J by 6 bases, and 11 bases separated the two germline ends. The CDR3 sequence is 12 residues long.

Notes on this clonotype: Since a much larger clone is just one base distant, this may be a read error. The rearrangement uses TRBV24-1 and TRBJ2-7; 15 bases line up with TRBD2. This CDR3 region has 17 residues. Per the germline V gene, CDR1 is KGHDR and CDR2 is SFDVKD. After removal of 6 bases from V and 7 bases from J, the junction contained 12 bases not matched to a gene. CDR3 coding DNA: TGTGCCACCAGTCGGACTAGCGGGGGGGATATTGACAATGAGCAGTACTTC. The encoded protein is CATSRTSGGDIDNEQYF.

There are a few counts of this clonotype. The chain has TRBV20-1 and TRBJ2-7, with D possibly TRBD2 on 6 matching bases. There are 13 residues in the CDR3. Germline V gives CDR1 DFQATT, CDR2 SNEGSKA (reference sequence). V was pared by 3 bases and J by 5 bases, with 14 bases between. CDR3 in amino acids: CSARAMEGHEQYF. The CDR3 coding sequence is TGCAGTGCTAGGGCAATGGAGGGCCACGAGCAGTACTTC.

The chain recombines TRBV5-1 with TRBJ1-2, with D perhaps TRBD1 (5 bases). Germline V gene lookup returns CDR1 SGHRS and CDR2 YFSETQ. V lost 1 base to trimming and J lost 5 bases, with 18 bases between them. This CDR3 is built from 16 residues. CDR3 loop: CASSLRAGPRSYGYTF. The CDR3 DNA reads TGCGCCAGCAGCTTGCGGGCGGGGCCTAGAAGTTATGGCTACACCTTC.

This clonotype was seen at least ten times. This chain uses TRBV29-1 with TRBJ2-3, with D maybe TRBD1 (6 bases). The germline V gene has CDR1 SQVTM and CDR2 ANQGSEA. The CDR3 length is 13 residues. V was cut by 5 bases and J by 5 bases, with 14 bases left in between. The CDR3 nucleotides are TGCAGCGTTTTACAGGGAGTGAAAGATACGCAGTATTTT. It yields the protein CSVLQGVKDTQYF.

Notes on this clonotype: A read error may be the cause here, since a much bigger clone is one base away. V usage is TRBV5-1 and J usage is TRBJ2-7; 11 positions match TRBD1. Germline V gene lookup returns CDR1 SGHRS and CDR2 YFSETQ. The CDR3 length is 15 residues. The CDR3 DNA reads TGCGCCAGCAGCTTCCCGGGACAGGGGGTATACGGGCAGTACTTC. This encodes CASSFPGQGVYGQYF.

The gene calls are TRBV7-3 and TRBJ2-3, with 8 bases aligning to TRBD2. J lost 5 bases, V lost 9 bases, and 25 bases had no gene match. Per the germline V gene, CDR1 is SGHTA and CDR2 is FQGTGA. This CDR3 is built from 19 residues. CDR3 amino acids: CARVSFISGGHLSVDTQYF. CDR3 sequence (DNA): TGTGCCAGAGTGTCGTTCATCAGCGGGGGCCACCTCTCTGTAGATACGCAGTATTTT.

With respect to this clonotype: Since a much larger clone is just one base distant, this may be a read error. The J gene is TRBJ1-2, the V gene TRBV27; weak D call: TRBD1 (5 bases). The germline V and J ends were trimmed by 6 bases and 1 base, with 12 bases remaining between them. The germline V gene has CDR1 MNHEY and CDR2 SMNVEV (reference sequence). The CDR3 is made up of 14 amino acids. CDR3: CASRFSGVNYGYTF. CDR3 nucleotides: TGTGCCAGCAGGTTTTCGGGGGTTAACTATGGCTACACCTTC.

This clonotype was seen ten or more times. This chain joins TRBV12-3 or TRBV12-4 and TRBJ2-7; D is possibly TRBD1 or TRBD2 (5 bases each). Trimming left V 5 bases short and J 6 bases short, with 17 bases between. The CDR3 loop spans 14 amino acids. The CDR3 DNA follows: TGTGCCAGCAGTATCCGGGACGGTAAGGCCGAGCAGTACTTC. It specifies CASSIRDGKAEQYF.

This clonotype was counted only a few times. DNA for the CDR3: TGCGCCAGCAGCTTGACCCAGGGTCTCGATGGCTACACCTTC. This encodes CASSLTQGLDGYTF. The chain carries TRBV5-1 and TRBJ1-2; D perhaps matches TRBD1 (5 bases). V was cut by 1 base and J by 6 bases, with 13 bases left in between. Germline CDR1 SGHRS, CDR2 YFSETQ. The CDR3 extends over 14 amino acids.

The chain is built from TRBV5-1 and TRBJ2-3; 8 nucleotides line up with TRBD2. Losses at the gene ends were 0 bases for V and 1 base for J; bases not matched to a gene: 1. The CDR3 is made up of 15 amino acids. Germline-derived CDR1 and CDR2 are SGHRS and YFSETQ. The DNA for the CDR3 is TGCGCCAGCAGCTTGGCGACTAGCGGCACAGATACGCAGTATTTT. This translates into CASSLATSGTDTQYF.

This chain joins TRBV30 and TRBJ1-4; possibly TRBD1 for D (5 bases). CDR1 and CDR2 from the germline V gene are GTSNPN and SVGIG (reference sequence). CDR3 length: 17 amino acids. Trimming stripped 3 bases from V and 8 bases from J, with 25 bases between. The CDR3 DNA sequence: TGTGCCTGGAGAGAATTCTTAGTTGACAGCGGGAGGGAAAAACTGTTTTTT. Protein product: CAWREFLVDSGREKLFF.

This clonotype occurred many times. CDR3 DNA: TGCGCCAGCAGCCCAGGGGGCAATGAAAAACTGTTTTTT. This encodes CASSPGGNEKLFF. The rearrangement joins TRBV5-1 to TRBJ1-4; TRBD1 matches at 8 bases. After removal of 4 bases from V and 5 bases from J, the junction contained 1 base not matched to a gene. Germline V lookup: CDR1 SGHRS, CDR2 YFSETQ. The CDR3 consists of 13 residues.

This clonotype was picked up a small number of times. The rearrangement joins TRBV3-1 to TRBJ2-7, with 7 nucleotides matching TRBD2. Germline V gene data show CDR1 as LGHDT and CDR2 as YNNKEL (reference sequence). The CDR3 has 15 residues. Trimming took 4 bases from V and 7 from J; bases not matched to a gene: 13. The CDR3 nucleotides read TGTGCCAGCAGCCGTGCCGGTGACATGGGGGGGGAGCAGTACTTC. Encoded protein: CASSRAGDMGGEQYF.

In its sample, this clonotype was seen once. The chain couples TRBV20-1 to TRBJ1-1; D possibly corresponds to TRBD1 (6 bases). Trimming left V 2 bases short and J 4 bases short, with 14 bases between. The CDR3 is 14 amino acids. The germline V gene has CDR1 DFQATT and CDR2 SNEGSKA (reference sequence). CDR3 region: CSARRQASSTEAFF. CDR3 in DNA: TGCAGTGCTAGACGACAGGCATCGAGCACTGAAGCTTTCTTT.

This clonotype was seen a handful of times. The V call is TRBV20-1, the J call TRBJ1-2; 12 nucleotides line up with TRBD1. Germline CDR1 DFQATT, CDR2 SNEGSKA (reference sequence). This CDR3 is 17 amino acids long. Unmatched junction bases numbered 17, after V lost 7 bases and J lost 5 bases. The CDR3 is CSGEIVGQGAKGYGYTF. The CDR3 DNA follows: TGCAGTGGCGAAATTGTGGGACAGGGGGCTAAAGGGTATGGCTACACCTTC.

CDR3 sequence (DNA): TGTGCCAGCAGGACACGTTGGACCCTGAACACTGAAGCTTTCTTT. Residues: CASRTRWTLNTEAFF. J is TRBJ1-1 and V is TRBV28; D remains ambiguous. CDR3 length: 15 residues. Trimming removed 6 bases at V and 0 bases at J, with 14 bases between. Looked up from germline, CDR1 is MDHEN and CDR2 is SYDVKM.